The present T cell receptor (beta chain) was sequenced within a study of blood T cell repertoires in COVID-19. Study in general: COVID-19 samples collected from the United States, Italy and Spain covered acute and convalescent phases.

The germline V gene has CDR1 MNHEY and CDR2 SMNVEV (reference sequence). Trimming took 1 base from V and 10 from J, leaving 11 bases between them. The length of the CDR3 is 14 residues. In the authors' methods: Quantification of nucleated cells was approximated via reference gene primer amplification. The assay was immunoSEQ multiplex PCR, and TCRdb's table has in-frame clones only and misses some. That table supplies the V and J calls and clone size; D and trimming were determined from the DNA. The sample records 120,000 or so clones, about four fifths being singletons. Sequencing input: peripheral blood. This clonotype was obtained from a woman between 70 and 85 years old with acute or convalescent COVID-19. The J gene is TRBJ1-6, the V gene TRBV27; possibly TRBD1 for D (6 bases). This CDR3 reads CASSLLQGRSPLHF. In nucleotides, the CDR3 is TGTGCCAGCAGTTTATTACAGGGTAGGTCACCCCTCCACTTT.